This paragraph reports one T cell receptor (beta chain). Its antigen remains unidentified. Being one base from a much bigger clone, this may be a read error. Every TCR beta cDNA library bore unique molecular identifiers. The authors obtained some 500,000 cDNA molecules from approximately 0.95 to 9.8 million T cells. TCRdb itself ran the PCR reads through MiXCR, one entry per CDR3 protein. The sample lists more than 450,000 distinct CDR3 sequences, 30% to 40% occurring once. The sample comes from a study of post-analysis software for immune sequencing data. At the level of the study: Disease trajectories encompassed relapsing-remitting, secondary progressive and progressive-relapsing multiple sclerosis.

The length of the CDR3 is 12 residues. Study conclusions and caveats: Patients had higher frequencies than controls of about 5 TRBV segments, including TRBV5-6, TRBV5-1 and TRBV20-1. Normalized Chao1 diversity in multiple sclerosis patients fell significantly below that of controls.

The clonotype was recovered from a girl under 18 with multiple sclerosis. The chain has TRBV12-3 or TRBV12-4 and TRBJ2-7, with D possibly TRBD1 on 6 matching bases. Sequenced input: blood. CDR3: CAGSNRVHEQYF. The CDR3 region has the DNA TGTGCCGGCAGCAACAGGGTCCACGAGCAGTACTTC.